The 23 T cell receptor beta chains below were found in one sample sequenced in a study of blood T cells in healthy people across ages. PCR was performed a second time for about 6 to 12 cycles using a sample-barcoded 5' primer and a J-beta primer mix. MiXCR was run by TCRdb on the 5' RACE reads, yielding one entry per CDR3 protein. The sample has roughly 800,000 distinct CDR3 sequences, 55% to 70% seen once. Sequencing was carried out using blood. These receptors originate from a man aged 25-40 years in good health.

V usage is TRBV6-2 or TRBV6-3 and J usage is TRBJ2-4, with 7 bases fitting TRBD2. Germline-derived CDR1 and CDR2 are MNHEY and SVGEGT. After removal of 2 bases from V and 13 bases from J, the junction contained 11 bases not matched to a gene. The CDR3 has 14 amino acids. CDR3 sequence reads: CASSYGDDAGEQYF. CDR3 nucleotides: TGTGCCAGCAGTTACGGCGACGACGCGGGGGAGCAGTACTTC.

The chain has TRBV5-1 and TRBJ2-2; tentative D call: TRBD2 (5 bases). This CDR3 contains 14 residues. Germline values: CDR1 SGHRS, CDR2 YFSETQ. The V end lost 4 bases, the J end lost 4 bases, and 11 bases lay between the germline ends. CDR3 region: CASSAYRGTGELFF. For the CDR3, the DNA is TGCGCCAGCAGCGCCTATCGGGGCACCGGGGAGCTGTTTTTT.

CDR3 sequence: CASSPGVGRGPNEQFF. For the CDR3, the DNA is TGTGCCAGCAGCCCGGGTGTTGGGCGGGGGCCCAATGAGCAGTTCTTC. V gene TRBV9 combines with J gene TRBJ2-1, with a weak D call TRBD2 (7 bases). The CDR3 covers 16 residues. Germline CDR1 and CDR2: SGDLS and YYNGEE. V shed 4 bases and J shed 6 bases, with 20 bases lying between them. Variable domain in full (rest from reference TRBV9 and TRBJ2-1): DSGVTQTPKHLITATGQRVTLRCSPRSGDLSVYWYQQSLDQGLQFLIQYYNGEERAKGNILERFSAQQFPDLHSELNLSSLELGDSALYFCASSPGVGRGPNEQFFGPGTRLTVL.

The rearrangement links TRBV19 to TRBJ2-1; possible D gene TRBD2, 5 bases. Deletions cut 4 bases from V and 6 bases from J, with 13 bases between. The CDR3 sequence is 14 residues long. Germline assignment: CDR1 LNHDA and CDR2 SQIVND (reference sequence). The CDR3 DNA is TGTGCCAGTAGTAGAGCCCTAGCATCCAATGAGCAGTTCTTC. Its translation: CASSRALASNEQFF.

J is TRBJ2-7 and V is TRBV20-1; 8 bases line up with TRBD2. Germline CDR1 is DFQATT and CDR2 is SNEGSKA (reference sequence). V gave up 6 bases and J gave up 0 bases; unmatched junction bases: 4. The CDR3 runs to 13 residues. CDR3 coding DNA: TGCAGTGCATTAGCGGGGAGCTCCTACGAGCAGTACTTC. Protein product: CSALAGSSYEQYF.

The chain uses TRBV6-1 and TRBJ2-1; 12 nucleotides agree with TRBD2. The CDR3 is 16 residues long. The germline V gene encodes CDR1 MNHNS and CDR2 SASEGT. Trimming took 6 bases from V and 10 from J; bases not matched to a gene: 13. The DNA for the CDR3 is TGTGCCAGCAGCCTCCGACTAGCGGGAGTCTTGGCCGAGCAGTTCTTC. Amino acids: CASSLRLAGVLAEQFF.

This rearrangement joins TRBV12-3 or TRBV12-4 to TRBJ2-5; 7 positions agree with TRBD2. Trimming removed 3 bases from V and 7 bases from J; junction bases left unmatched: 5. The CDR3 is 13 amino acids. The CDR3, as DNA: TGTGCCAGCAGTTTCGGGGGGACGGGGACCCAGTACTTC. Its protein is CASSFGGTGTQYF.

The chain is built from TRBV7-2 and TRBJ2-1; 12 nucleotides line up with TRBD1. This CDR3 is built from 16 residues. The V segment lost 1 base and the J segment 15 bases; nucleotides outside the gene matches: 13. CDR1 is SGHTA, CDR2 FQGNSA, per germline. CDR3 residues: CASSLGSPSGQGALFF. In nucleotides, the CDR3 is TGTGCCAGCAGCTTAGGCTCCCCTTCGGGACAGGGGGCTTTGTTCTTC.

V gene TRBV6-2 or TRBV6-3 combines with J gene TRBJ2-2, with 8 bases fitting TRBD1. The V gene end was trimmed by 8 bases and the J gene end by 3 bases; junction bases not matched to a gene: 5. The CDR3 extends over 14 amino acids. CDR1 and CDR2 (germline): MNHEY, SVGEGT. In DNA form, the CDR3 reads TGTGCCAGCCAAAGACAGGGGCACACCGGGGAGCTGTTTTTT. Translating gives CASQRQGHTGELFF.

The V and J genes are TRBV7-9 and TRBJ2-7; D may be TRBD2 (6 bases). The V end was cut by 7 bases, the J end by 3 bases, with 22 bases between. Germline loops: CDR1 SEHNR, CDR2 FQNEAQ (reference sequence). The CDR3 runs 16 residues. This CDR3 reads CASMGSAGRVLYEQYF. In DNA, the CDR3 is TGTGCCAGCATGGGGTCGGCGGGACGCGTACTCTACGAGCAGTACTTC.

The chain links TRBV21-1 to TRBJ2-2; the DNA was not used to check the table's D call, TRBD1. TRBV21-1 is termed a pseudogene. The CDR3 spans 17 residues. CDR3 in amino acids: CASRLETGTAGTGELFF. CDR3 in DNA: TGTGCCAGCAGGCTGGAAACCGGGACCGCCGGGACCGGGGAGCTGTTTTTT.

The J gene is TRBJ1-6, the V gene TRBV6-6, with a tentative D call TRBD1 (6 bases). CDR1 is MNHNY and CDR2 is SVGAGI in the germline V gene (reference sequence). This CDR3 comprises 15 residues. Trimming took off 4 bases at V and 7 bases at J, with 14 bases between the two ends. DNA of the CDR3: TGTGCCAGCAGTTTCTGGGGGCTGGAAAATTCACCCCTCCACTTT. Amino acids: CASSFWGLENSPLHF.

V gene TRBV7-2 combines with J gene TRBJ2-7; D unresolved. V lost 3 bases to trimming and J lost 7 bases, with 10 bases between them. Germline V gene lookup returns CDR1 SGHTA and CDR2 FQGNSA. CDR3 length: 12 residues. CDR3 region: CASSLRYNEQYF. CDR3 DNA: TGTGCCAGCAGCTTGCGCTACAATGAGCAGTACTTC.

J is TRBJ1-2 and V is TRBV20-1; 8 positions agree with TRBD1. Germline CDR1 is DFQATT and CDR2 is SNEGSKA (reference sequence). This CDR3 has 14 amino acids. J lost 7 bases, V lost 6 bases, and 13 bases had no gene match. CDR3 nucleotides: TGCAGTGCAAGTGAGGACAGGGTTTCGGGTGGCTACACCTTC. Translation: CSASEDRVSGGYTF.

This chain links TRBV6-1 with TRBJ2-7; D is possibly TRBD1 (6 bases). Trimming shortened V by 8 bases and J by 3 bases, and 17 bases separated the two germline ends. The CDR3 contains 14 residues. Germline CDR1 and CDR2: MNHNS and SASEGT. The CDR3 sequence is CASRVRDTFYEQYF. The CDR3 nucleotides are TGTGCCAGCCGGGTACGGGACACTTTCTACGAGCAGTACTTC.

The chain couples TRBV6-2 or TRBV6-3 to TRBJ1-2, with TRBD1 matching 7 bases. The CDR3 is 12 amino acids. The junction had 6 bases not matched to a gene; V was cut back by 8 bases and J by 6 bases. Germline V gene sequence: CDR1 MNHEY, CDR2 SVGEGT. CDR3 sequence: CASRLDRDGYTF. The DNA of the CDR3 is TGTGCCAGCCGCCTAGACAGGGATGGCTACACCTTC.

The J gene is TRBJ1-2, the V gene TRBV2; the D is unclear. Germline loops: CDR1 SNHLY, CDR2 FYNNEI. The CDR3 has 14 amino acids. Between the trimmed V and J ends, which lost 4 bases and 8 bases, there was a span of 17 bases. In DNA, the CDR3 is TGTGCCAGCAGTGTTGTGCGGGGTTCTGACGGCTACACCTTC. Amino acid sequence: CASSVVRGSDGYTF.

This clonotype was recorded a few times. CDR3 loop: CATSRDRYNEKLFF. Written as DNA, the CDR3 is TGTGCCACCAGCAGGGACAGGTATAATGAAAAACTGTTTTTT. The chain uses TRBV15 and TRBJ1-4, with 7 bases matching TRBD1. The CDR3 is 14 residues long. J was trimmed by 4 bases and V by 3 bases; bases with no gene match: 2. Germline CDR1 and CDR2: LNHNV and YYDKDF (reference sequence).

This chain uses TRBV7-9 with TRBJ2-5; D is unclear. This CDR3 region has 11 residues. Germline V gene sequence: CDR1 SEHNR, CDR2 FQNEAQ (reference sequence). Trimming left V 10 bases short and J 11 bases short, with 17 bases between. The CDR3 nucleotides are TGTGCCACCCCCACATACAATGAGCAGTACTTC. Protein product: CATPTYNEQYF.

This clonotype was detected a few times. The chain links TRBV7-2 to TRBJ1-2; D not resolved. From germline, CDR1 is SGHTA and CDR2 FQGNSA. V lost 1 base to trimming and J lost 3 bases, with 9 bases between them. The CDR3 has 14 residues. DNA for the CDR3: TGTGCCAGCAGCTTAGTGGGGAATGACTATGGCTACACCTTC. Residues: CASSLVGNDYGYTF. Using reference TRBV7-2 and TRBJ1-2 for the parts outside the CDR3, the full variable domain is GAGVSQSPSNKVTEKGKDVELRCDPISGHTALYWYRQSLGQGLEFLIYFQGNSAPDKSGLPSDRFSAERTGGSVSTLTIQRTQQEDSAVYLCASSLVGNDYGYTFGSGTRLTVV.

The chain links TRBV3-1 to TRBJ2-4, with D maybe TRBD2 (6 bases). The J call could be wrong; TRBJ2-7 is a better fit for the DNA end. Germline CDR1 is LGHDT and CDR2 is YNNKEL (reference sequence). The CDR3 has 14 residues. The CDR3 region is CASSRRPGGYEQYF. The CDR3 DNA reads TGTGCCAGCAGCCGAAGACCCGGGGGATACGAGCAGTACTTC.

The J gene is TRBJ1-2, the V gene TRBV5-1; tentatively, D is TRBD1 (5 bases). The CDR3 spans 13 residues. Germline assignment: CDR1 SGHRS and CDR2 YFSETQ. Trimming took 4 bases from V and 8 from J, leaving 15 bases between them. The CDR3 is CASSVDKGRGYTF. The CDR3, as DNA: TGCGCCAGCAGCGTGGATAAGGGGCGAGGCTACACCTTC.

Notes on this clonotype: A much more abundant neighbour one base away suggests this may be a read error. J is TRBJ2-5 and V is TRBV5-1, with D possibly matching TRBD2 (6 bases). The length of the CDR3 is 15 residues. CDR1 is SGHRS, CDR2 YFSETQ, per germline. This CDR3 reads CASSLEGRVNNEQYF. The CDR3, as DNA: TGCGCCAGCAGTTTGGAGGGACGGGTGAACAATGAGCAGTACTTC. The whole variable domain, filled in from reference TRBV5-1 and TRBJ2-5, reads KAGVTQTPRYLIKTRGQQVTLSCSPISGHRSVSWYQQTPGQGLQFLFEYFSETQRNKGNFPGRFSGRQFSNSRSEMNVSTLELGDSALYLCASSLEGRVNNEQYFGPGTRLLVL.